This T cell receptor (beta chain) was sequenced in a study of blood T cell repertoires in COVID-19. As for the study in general: Specimens from acute and convalescent COVID-19 originated in the United States, Italy and Spain.

Methods used by the authors: Reference gene primer amplification in the assay estimated nucleated cell counts. The repertoire was sequenced with immunoSEQ multiplex PCR; TCRdb's copy has only in-frame clones and lacks some. That table gives V, J and clone size, and the DNA gave D and trimming. The sample lists approximately 45,000 clones, 90% seen once, with approximately 4.9% in the top ten. V was trimmed by 11 bases and J by 2 bases, leaving 22 bases between them. The CDR3 is 16 residues long. Germline CDR1 is MDHEN and CDR2 is SYDVKM. The V gene is TRBV28, the J gene TRBJ1-5; possibly TRBD1 for D (6 bases). The sequence derives from a man between 65 and 80 years old with acute or convalescent COVID-19. The sequenced sample was peripheral blood. CDR3 coding DNA: TGTGCCGGACAGAAGTTCGTCCCTTCCGGCAATCAGCCCCAGCATTTT. Translating it yields CAGQKFVPSGNQPQHF. The full variable domain, its missing parts supplied by reference TRBV28 and TRBJ1-5, is DVKVTQSSRYLVKRTGEKVFLECVQDMDHENMFWYRQDPGLGLRLIYFSYDVKMKEKGDIPEGYSVSREKKERFSLILESASTNQTSMYLCAGQKFVPSGNQPQHFGDGTRLSIL.